A single sample gave rise to the 12 T cell receptor beta chains below, sequenced in a study of type 1 regulatory T cells. One entry per CDR3 protein results from TCRdb running MiXCR on the reads. The table has more than 2,000 distinct CDR3 sequences, less than 7% seen once; the top ten hold about 2.2%. The sample taken for sequencing was CD4+ T cells, either the whole sample or a sorted fraction (not recorded which). These receptors were obtained from a human donor in good health.

This clonotype is medium-sized by share. The DNA of the CDR3 is TGTGCCAGCTCACCACGAAGAGACACTGAAGCTTTCTTT. This translates into CASSPRRDTEAFF. The genes are TRBV18 and TRBJ1-1; no clear D gene. Trimming stripped 1 base from V and 3 bases from J, with 6 bases between. Per germline, CDR1 KGHSH and CDR2 LQKENI. The CDR3 length is 13 residues.

This clonotype is classed as medium-sized (0.01 to 0.1%). CDR3 sequence (DNA): TGTGCCAGCAGTTACAGCCTCTACGAGCAGTACTTC. Protein sequence: CASSYSLYEQYF. The V call is TRBV28, the J call TRBJ2-7; D ambiguous. This CDR3 has 12 residues. Trimming removed 4 bases at V and 3 bases at J, with 7 bases between. CDR1 is MDHEN and CDR2 is SYDVKM in the germline V gene.

By frequency in the sample, this clonotype is medium-sized. J is TRBJ1-5 and V is TRBV28; TRBD1 agrees at 8 bases. The V gene end was trimmed by 0 bases and the J gene end by 6 bases; junction bases not matched to a gene: 1. Germline V lookup: CDR1 MDHEN, CDR2 SYDVKM. This CDR3 has 14 residues. In nucleotides, the CDR3 is TGTGCCAGCAGTTTATGGGGGACAGGTCAGCCCCAGCATTTT. Its translation is CASSLWGTGQPQHF.

This clonotype has just one count. The J gene is TRBJ2-2, the V gene TRBV20-1; TRBD2 matches 13 bases. Germline V gives CDR1 DFQATT, CDR2 SNEGSKA (reference sequence). This CDR3 spans 15 amino acids. J lost 17 bases, V lost 3 bases, and 15 bases had no gene match. The CDR3, as DNA: TGCAGTGCTAGGGGGACTAGCGGGATACCCGGGGGGCTTTTTTTT. Encoded protein: CSARGTSGIPGGLFF.

By share, this clonotype ranks as medium-sized. V gene TRBV28 combines with J gene TRBJ2-7, with 8 bases aligning to TRBD2. Germline V lookup: CDR1 MDHEN, CDR2 SYDVKM. The CDR3 totals 15 residues. J gave up 6 bases and V 6 bases, and 13 bases lay outside the gene matches. CDR3 residues: CASSPPRTSSGEQYF. CDR3 bases: TGTGCCAGCAGCCCCCCCAGGACTAGCAGTGGCGAGCAGTACTTC.

This clonotype has just a few counts. A read error is possible here, since a much larger clone lies one base away. The rearrangement links TRBV15 to TRBJ2-3; unclear D gene. The CDR3 runs 14 residues. CDR1 and CDR2 from the germline V gene are LNHNV and YYDKDF (reference sequence). For the CDR3, the DNA is TGTGCCATCAGCAGAAGAACCTTTGGCGATACGCAGTATTTT. Translating gives CAISRRTFGDTQYF.

In its sample, this clonotype is medium-sized. This chain links TRBV7-9 with TRBJ2-7, with D possibly being TRBD1 (6 bases). The CDR3 contains 14 residues. V dropped 5 bases and J dropped 0 bases, with 11 bases sitting between them. Germline-derived CDR1 and CDR2 are SEHNR and FQNEAQ (reference sequence). The CDR3 bases are TGTGCCAGCAGCCCCCGGGACACCTCCTACGAGCAGTACTTC. Residues: CASSPRDTSYEQYF.

By share, this clonotype counts as medium-sized. The chain uses TRBV7-9 and TRBJ2-2; perhaps TRBD2 as D (5 bases). The CDR3 is made up of 14 amino acids. Germline V lookup: CDR1 SEHNR, CDR2 FQNEAQ (reference sequence). V lost 2 bases, J lost 1 base, and 5 bases lay in between. CDR3 sequence (DNA): TGTGCCAGCAGCTTACGGGGGAACACCGGGGAGCTGTTTTTT. It is translated as CASSLRGNTGELFF.

This clonotype counts as medium-sized. The chain employs TRBV7-9 and TRBJ2-1, with 9 bases identical to TRBD2. This CDR3 region has 15 residues. The ends lost 4 bases at V and 9 bases at J; junction bases unmatched: 10. Germline CDR1 reads SEHNR; CDR2 reads FQNEAQ (reference sequence). The CDR3 DNA sequence: TGTGCCAGCAGCTGGGCGGCGGGGGGGCCACTTGAGCAGTTCTTC. Translated, it gives CASSWAAGGPLEQFF.

This clonotype is judged medium-sized (0.01 to 0.1%). The V and J genes are TRBV10-3 and TRBJ1-3; D call uncertain. The CDR3 is 15 residues long. V was trimmed by 0 bases and J by 0 bases, leaving 6 bases between them. The germline CDR1 and CDR2 sequences are ENHRY and SYGVKD. CDR3 residues: CAISESLSSGNTIYF. CDR3 in DNA: TGTGCCATCAGTGAGTCACTGAGCTCTGGAAACACCATATATTTT.

By share of the sample, this clonotype is medium-sized. The chain employs TRBV7-2 and TRBJ2-3; D gene uncertain. V lost 5 bases and J 6 bases, leaving 12 bases between the germline ends. This CDR3 has 13 residues. Germline CDR1 and CDR2: SGHTA and FQGNSA. In nucleotides, the CDR3 is TGTGCCAGCAGCCCGGCCCGGTGGGATACGCAGTATTTT. Amino acids: CASSPARWDTQYF.

This clonotype is judged medium-sized. CDR3 region: CASSLDGGGPGNEQFF. CDR3 DNA sequence: TGTGCCAGCAGCTTGGACGGCGGGGGCCCGGGGAATGAGCAGTTCTTC. This sequence joins TRBV5-6 and TRBJ2-1; D possibly corresponds to TRBD2 (7 bases). The CDR3 is 16 amino acids. V lost 0 bases and J lost 7, with 17 bases in between. Germline V gene sequence: CDR1 SGHDT, CDR2 YYEEEE.